The entry that follows covers one T cell receptor (beta chain) sequence. These data are taken from a study of blood T cell repertoires in COVID-19. Overall study: From T cells, B-cell-depleted T cells, or PBMCs came the material, which was cDNA or gDNA.

The CDR3 covers 20 residues. V lost 5 bases, J lost 3 bases, and 16 bases stayed unmatched. Germline values: CDR1 SNHLY, CDR2 FYNNEI. Under the authors' procedure: Reference gene primer amplification in the assay estimated nucleated cell counts. Generated by immunoSEQ multiplex PCR, the TCRdb table keeps only in-frame clones and is missing some. Clonal size and the V and J genes are those of that table, whereas D and trimming came from the DNA. The sample gives about 40,000 clones, 87% of which show up once; 8% to 10% is in the top ten. The sample taken for sequencing was peripheral blood. J is TRBJ2-3 and V is TRBV2; 14 bases align to TRBD2. The TCR comes from a woman at least 80 years old with active COVID-19. The CDR3 sequence is CASSLLRGTSGGGGTDTQYF. The CDR3 DNA sequence: TGTGCCAGCAGTCTTCTTCGTGGGACTAGCGGGGGAGGGGGGACAGATACGCAGTATTTT. Full variable domain (outside the CDR3, taken from reference TRBV2 and TRBJ2-3): EPEVTQTPSHQVTQMGQEVILRCVPISNHLYFYWYRQILGQKVEFLVSFYNNEISEKSEIFDDQFSVERPDGSNFTLKIRSTKLEDSAMYFCASSLLRGTSGGGGTDTQYFGPGTRLTVL.